Below are 15 T cell receptor beta chains sequenced from a single sample in a study of T cell repertoires in cytomegalovirus infection. TCRdb analysed the reads with MiXCR anew, one entry per CDR3 protein. The sample shows some 800,000 distinct CDR3 sequences, around a third of them seen only once. Their antigens remain unidentified. Sequences were derived from cultured CD8+ T cells from PBMCs, sampled from culture after CMV antigen stimulation. The receptors were sampled from a human donor in good health (CMV status not recorded). Some clones in this sample may be carry-over from other donors' samples.

This chain joins TRBV6-2 or TRBV6-3 and TRBJ2-1; D remains unclear. V lost 3 bases to trimming and J lost 0 bases, with 18 bases between them. Per the germline V gene, CDR1 is MNHEY and CDR2 is SVGEGT. The CDR3 has 18 residues. The CDR3 sequence: CASSYGHPGMSSYNEQFF. The CDR3 bases are TGTGCCAGCAGTTATGGGCATCCAGGAATGAGCTCCTACAATGAGCAGTTCTTC.

V gene TRBV6-8 combines with J gene TRBJ1-6; D is uncertain. Germline lookup yields CDR1 MNHGY and CDR2 SAAAGT. The CDR3 extends over 16 amino acids. V lost 6 bases to trimming and J lost 7 bases, with 19 bases between them. Here the CDR3 DNA reads TGTGCCAGCAGCTTTAATTTGGCCAGGAGAAATTCACCCCTCCACTTT. Its translation is CASSFNLARRNSPLHF.

The rearrangement links TRBV6-1 to TRBJ2-6; D ambiguous. Germline loops: CDR1 MNHNS, CDR2 SASEGT. The V and J ends lost 1 base and 4 bases respectively, with 8 bases between them. The CDR3 is 15 amino acids. Here the CDR3 DNA reads TGTGCCAGCAGTGAAGAAGCCTCCGGGGCCAACGTCCTGACTTTC. Translated: CASSEEASGANVLTF.

This chain links TRBV12-3 or TRBV12-4 with TRBJ1-1, with 9 bases fitting TRBD1. J lost 3 bases, V lost 2 bases, and 7 bases had no gene match. The CDR3 consists of 16 residues. CDR3: CASSLMGDRAYTEAFF. The CDR3 region has the DNA TGTGCCAGCAGTTTAATGGGGGACAGGGCTTACACTGAAGCTTTCTTT.

CDR3 region: CASSFRQGPSTDTQYF. The CDR3 DNA reads TGTGCCAGCAGCTTCAGACAGGGGCCATCCACAGATACGCAGTATTTT. The chain links TRBV7-9 to TRBJ2-3; TRBD1 aligns across 8 bases. The V segment lost 3 bases and the J segment 2 bases; nucleotides outside the gene matches: 7. This CDR3 region has 16 residues. Germline assignment: CDR1 SEHNR and CDR2 FQNEAQ (reference sequence).

This clonotype was recorded a few times. The J gene is TRBJ1-2, the V gene TRBV7-9; D gene unclear. Between the trimmed V and J ends, which lost 1 base and 8 bases, there was a span of 8 bases. The CDR3 contains 12 residues. Germline CDR1 and CDR2: SEHNR and FQNEAQ (reference sequence). The CDR3 DNA reads TGTGCCAGCAGCTTAGGTCCACGAGGCTACACCTTC. It specifies CASSLGPRGYTF. Variable domain in full (rest from reference TRBV7-9 and TRBJ1-2): DTGVSQNPRHKITKRGQNVTFRCDPISEHNRLYWYRQTLGQGPEFLTYFQNEAQLEKSRLLSDRFSAERPKGSFSTLEIQRTEQGDSAMYLCASSLGPRGYTFGSGTRLTVV.

This clonotype occurred a few times. One end of the junction does not line up with germline, which may come from a read error. The rearrangement joins TRBV7-7 to TRBJ2-6; possibly TRBD2 for D (7 bases). The germline CDR1 and CDR2 sequences are SSHAT and FNYEAQ (reference sequence). This CDR3 contains 16 residues. The CDR3 region is CASSHQGGAGANVLTF. The DNA for the CDR3 is TGTGCTAGCAGTCACCAAGGGGGGGCCGGGGCCAACGTCCTGACTTTC.

V gene TRBV6-5 combines with J gene TRBJ1-5; D gene uncertain. The CDR3 totals 13 residues. Deletions cut 6 bases from V and 7 bases from J, with 13 bases between. Per germline, CDR1 MNHEY and CDR2 SVGAGI. CDR3 in DNA: TGTGCCAGCAGCCCCGGGCCCAGCCAGCCCCAGCATTTT. Translated, it gives CASSPGPSQPQHF.

In its sample, this clonotype was seen many times. This chain joins TRBV6-2 or TRBV6-3 and TRBJ2-5; maybe TRBD2 (5 bases). Germline-derived CDR1 and CDR2 are MNHEY and SVGEGT. The CDR3 is 17 residues long. V lost 0 bases and J lost 4, with 18 bases in between. The DNA of the CDR3 is TGTGCCAGCAGTTACTCGAGGGTAGGGCTGGGGTCAGAGACCCAGTACTTC. The encoded protein is CASSYSRVGLGSETQYF.

Details on this clonotype: Germline and junction disagree at one end, which may indicate a read error. The rearrangement links TRBV7-6 to TRBJ2-3; 8 nucleotides line up with TRBD2. The CDR3 contains 15 residues. The germline CDR1 and CDR2 sequences are SGHVS and FNYEAQ. CDR3 DNA: TGTGCCAACAGCTTGGGTAGCGGGGTCACAGATACGCAGTATTTT. Translating gives CANSLGSGVTDTQYF.

The chain recombines TRBV7-3 with TRBJ2-5; 11 bases line up with TRBD1. The CDR3 runs 17 residues. The V and J ends lost 4 bases and 6 bases, in that order; junction bases with no gene match: 13. Germline-derived CDR1 and CDR2 are SGHTA and FQGTGA. CDR3 residues: CASSSPGQGALRKTQYF. For the CDR3, the DNA is TGTGCCAGCAGCTCTCCCGGACAGGGGGCTTTGAGGAAGACCCAGTACTTC. The whole variable domain, remainder taken from reference TRBV7-3 and TRBJ2-5, is GAGVSQTPSNKVTEKGKYVELRCDPISGHTALYWYRQSLGQGPEFLIYFQGTGAADDSGLPNDRFFAVRPEGSVSTLKIQRTERGDSAVYLCASSSPGQGALRKTQYFGPGTRLLVL.

The table lists this clonotype with a few counts. The chain joins TRBV5-1 to TRBJ2-3, with D perhaps matching TRBD2 (6 bases). Germline CDR1 is SGHRS and CDR2 is YFSETQ. The CDR3 covers 16 residues. The V end lost 0 bases, the J end lost 1 base, and 12 bases lay between the germline ends. In nucleotides, the CDR3 is TGCGCCAGCAGCTTGGAGGCCCCGGGAGGCACAGATACGCAGTATTTT. Its protein product is CASSLEAPGGTDTQYF.

The table lists this clonotype with a few counts. DNA of the CDR3: TGTGCCAGCAGTTTAATTGCCGGGGGAACTGAAGCTTTCTTT. It codes for CASSLIAGGTEAFF. The J gene is TRBJ1-1, the V gene TRBV12-3 or TRBV12-4; D may be TRBD1 (5 bases). Trimming left V 2 bases short and J 5 bases short, with 12 bases between. This CDR3 contains 14 residues.

This clonotype was seen just once. The V call is TRBV15, the J call TRBJ2-5; 7 nucleotides align to TRBD2. The CDR3 length is 15 residues. Germline-derived CDR1 and CDR2 are LNHNV and YYDKDF (reference sequence). V lost 3 bases and J lost 2; bases outside the gene matches: 6. The CDR3 nucleotides read TGTGCCACCAGCAGCCTCGGACTAGTTCAAGAGACCCAGTACTTC. Protein sequence: CATSSLGLVQETQYF.

This clonotype occurred many times. The gene calls are TRBV7-2 and TRBJ1-1; no firm D call. Trimming stripped 4 bases from V and 1 base from J, with 7 bases between. Germline-derived CDR1 and CDR2 are SGHTA and FQGNSA. The CDR3 loop spans 13 amino acids. The CDR3 region has the DNA TGTGCCAGCAGCTCCCCCCCGAACACTGAAGCTTTCTTT. Amino acids: CASSSPPNTEAFF.